The 6 T cell receptor beta chains reported below all come from one sample, sequenced in a study of T cell responses to AZD1222 COVID-19 vaccine. Generated by immunoSEQ multiplex PCR, the TCRdb table keeps only in-frame clones and is missing some. The sample includes under 110,000 clones, roughly 84% of them seen just once. The material sequenced was peripheral blood, taken on day 0 of AZD1222 vaccination. Source of these receptors: an adult in good health.

This chain uses TRBV19 with TRBJ2-7; D possibly uses TRBD1 or TRBD2 (5 bases each). The CDR3 extends over 14 amino acids. V was clipped by 5 bases and J by 7 bases, with 18 bases between them. Germline V lookup: CDR1 LNHDA, CDR2 SQIVND (reference sequence). The CDR3 region has the DNA TGTGCCAGTAGTCAGCAAATTGAGGGGCGAGAGCAGTACTTC. This sequence encodes CASSQQIEGREQYF.

The chain employs TRBV4-2 and TRBJ1-1, with TRBD1 identical over 7 bases. This CDR3 is 14 amino acids long. From germline, CDR1 is LGHNA and CDR2 YNFKEQ. The ends lost 4 bases at V and 6 bases at J; junction bases unmatched: 8. CDR3 in DNA: TGTGCCAGCAGCCGAACCGACAGGGAATCTGAAGCTTTCTTT. Amino acid sequence: CASSRTDRESEAFF.

In its sample, this clone was seen once. The rearrangement links TRBV11-3 to TRBJ2-2; TRBD2 aligns across 7 bases. V trimming: 2 bases; J trimming: 4 bases; junction bases outside the gene matches: 7. This CDR3 comprises 16 residues. The germline CDR1 and CDR2 sequences are SGHNT and YENEEA. Here the CDR3 DNA reads TGTGCCAGCAGCTTACATCGGGAGGACCCCACCGGGGAGCTGTTTTTT. It encodes CASSLHREDPTGELFF. Drawing the rest from reference TRBV11-3 and TRBJ2-2, the complete variable domain is EAGVVQSPRYKIIEKKQPVAFWCNPISGHNTLYWYLQNLGQGPELLIRYENEEAVDDSQLPKDRFSAERLKGVDSTLKIQPAELGDSAVYLCASSLHREDPTGELFFGEGSRLTVL.

V gene TRBV29-1 combines with J gene TRBJ2-7; the match to TRBD2 covers 7 bases. V lost 4 bases to trimming and J lost 4 bases; unmatched junction nucleotides: 10. Germline V gene lookup returns CDR1 SQVTM and CDR2 ANQGSEA. The CDR3 has 14 amino acids. CDR3 in amino acids: CSVVTSGVLYEQYF. CDR3 nucleotide sequence: TGCAGCGTTGTAACGAGCGGGGTTTTGTACGAGCAGTACTTC.

This clone was recorded a few times. The V and J genes are TRBV19 and TRBJ1-4; a weak D match, TRBD1 (5 bases). CDR3 length: 14 amino acids. Looked up from germline, CDR1 is LNHDA and CDR2 is SQIVND (reference sequence). With 5 bases removed from V and 2 bases from J, the gap between germline ends came to 9 bases. CDR3 loop: CASSPPGTNEKLFF. In DNA form, the CDR3 reads TGTGCCAGTAGTCCTCCAGGGACTAATGAAAAACTGTTTTTT. Drawing the rest from reference TRBV19 and TRBJ1-4, the complete variable domain is DGGITQSPKYLFRKEGQNVTLSCEQNLNHDAMYWYRQDPGQGLRLIYYSQIVNDFQKGDIAEGYSVSREKKESFPLTVTSAQKNPTAFYLCASSPPGTNEKLFFGSGTQLSVL.

J is TRBJ2-2 and V is TRBV5-1; D is ambiguous. CDR3 size: 14 residues. Germline CDR1 is SGHRS and CDR2 is YFSETQ. V was trimmed by 1 base and J by 7 bases, leaving 11 bases between them. CDR3 sequence (DNA): TGCGCCAGCAGCTTGTTTGTATCGGGCGGGGAGCTGTTTTTT. Encoded protein: CASSLFVSGGELFF.